This T cell receptor (beta chain) was sequenced in a study of blood T cell repertoires in COVID-19. Method: immunoSEQ multiplex PCR; TCRdb's copy keeps in-frame clones and lacks some. The data show about 130,000 clones, with about 80% seen just once and under 9.5% held by the top ten. Grouping used clinical history reported by participants in a survey and questionnaire. Source material: PBMCs or T cells enriched from blood (not recorded which). The sequence derives from a man over 45 who had recovered from COVID-19.

CDR3 sequence (DNA): TGCGCCAGCAGCTTGGAGGCGGGCTGGGGTAAGACCCAGTACTTC. Translated: CASSLEAGWGKTQYF. The rearrangement joins TRBV5-1 to TRBJ2-5; perhaps TRBD2 as D (5 bases). Trimming took off 0 bases at V and 6 bases at J, with 15 bases between the two ends. The CDR3 spans 15 residues. CDR1 is SGHRS, CDR2 YFSETQ, per germline. The full variable domain, with the rest looked up from reference TRBV5-1 and TRBJ2-5, is KAGVTQTPRYLIKTRGQQVTLSCSPISGHRSVSWYQQTPGQGLQFLFEYFSETQRNKGNFPGRFSGRQFSNSRSEMNVSTLELGDSALYLCASSLEAGWGKTQYFGPGTRLLVL.